Below are 10 T cell receptor beta chains sequenced from a single sample in a study of blood T cell repertoires in COVID-19. The protocol was immunoSEQ multiplex PCR, while the TCRdb copy is restricted to in-frame clones and leaves out a portion. The table lists hundreds of thousands of clones, 70% to 90% of them singletons. Sequenced sample: peripheral blood. The receptor source for this set is a young man with active or convalescent COVID-19.

This clone was recorded many times. The J gene is TRBJ2-1, the V gene TRBV5-4; D is possibly TRBD2 (6 bases). Germline V gene sequence: CDR1 SGHNT, CDR2 YYREEE (reference sequence). V lost 0 bases and J lost 4, with 14 bases in between. The CDR3 contains 16 residues. The CDR3 nucleotides are TGTGCCAGCAGCTTGGCTTCTTGGGGGACTTACAATGAGCAGTTCTTC. Protein sequence: CASSLASWGTYNEQFF.

This chain connects TRBV5-5 to TRBJ2-7, with a possible D match to TRBD1 (6 bases). Trimming took off 4 bases at V and 6 bases at J, with 17 bases between the two ends. Germline loops: CDR1 SGHKS, CDR2 YYEKEE (reference sequence). The CDR3 extends over 14 amino acids. The CDR3 protein is CASSLQGSNGEQYF. CDR3 DNA sequence: TGTGCCAGCAGCCTACAGGGCTCGAATGGCGAGCAGTACTTC.

This chain uses TRBV7-9 with TRBJ1-2; D remains ambiguous. Looked up from germline, CDR1 is SEHNR and CDR2 is FQNEAQ (reference sequence). Trimming shortened V by 3 bases and J by 0 bases, and 8 bases separated the two germline ends. The CDR3 is 14 residues long. CDR3 in amino acids: CASSFTEANYGYTF. The CDR3 coding sequence is TGTGCCAGCAGCTTTACTGAAGCTAACTATGGCTACACCTTC.

This chain connects TRBV27 to TRBJ1-2; 7 bases map to TRBD1. The germline V gene encodes CDR1 MNHEY and CDR2 SMNVEV (reference sequence). This CDR3 is built from 14 residues. V shed 7 bases and J 4 bases; nucleotides not matched to a gene: 9. The CDR3 region is CASNFPGQFYGYTF. The CDR3 region has the DNA TGTGCCAGCAATTTCCCGGGACAGTTCTATGGCTACACCTTC.

This clone was found once. The chain employs TRBV18 and TRBJ2-1, with D maybe TRBD1 (5 bases). Germline V gene sequence: CDR1 KGHSH, CDR2 LQKENI. V lost 6 bases and J lost 8, with 17 bases in between. The CDR3 extends over 14 amino acids. As DNA, the CDR3 is TGTGCCAGCTCGGCGCAGGGTCAGGTCTATGAGCAGTTCTTC. It encodes CASSAQGQVYEQFF.

The chain combines TRBV5-1 with TRBJ2-2; 8 positions agree with TRBD1. The CDR3 contains 15 residues. The germline V gene encodes CDR1 SGHRS and CDR2 YFSETQ. The V gene end was trimmed by 3 bases and the J gene end by 6 bases; junction bases not matched to a gene: 7. This chain's CDR3 is CASSSGQGGPGELFF. For the CDR3, the DNA is TGCGCCAGCAGCTCCGGACAGGGAGGTCCCGGGGAGCTGTTTTTT.

The V call is TRBV5-1, the J call TRBJ2-7; 10 nucleotides line up with TRBD2. Germline values: CDR1 SGHRS, CDR2 YFSETQ. V was clipped by 2 bases and J by 3 bases; unmatched bases: 2. The CDR3 has 14 residues. CDR3: CASSLTSGVYEQYF. As DNA, the CDR3 is TGCGCCAGCAGCTTAACTAGCGGGGTCTACGAGCAGTACTTC.

This chain joins TRBV27 and TRBJ1-5; D gene ambiguous. Germline V gene sequence: CDR1 MNHEY, CDR2 SMNVEV (reference sequence). Deletions cut 3 bases from V and 5 bases from J, with 8 bases between. The CDR3 has 13 amino acids. The CDR3 reads CASSLRRDQPQHF. In DNA form, the CDR3 reads TGTGCCAGCAGTTTGAGGAGGGATCAGCCCCAGCATTTT.

The V call is TRBV18, the J call TRBJ1-1, with 8 nucleotides matching TRBD1. This CDR3 is 14 amino acids long. Trimming cost V 4 bases and J 1 base; bases outside gene matches: 2. Germline CDR1 reads KGHSH; CDR2 reads LQKENI. The CDR3 protein is CASSQGTGNTEAFF. CDR3 DNA sequence: TGTGCCAGCTCACAAGGGACAGGGAACACTGAAGCTTTCTTT.

This chain uses TRBV27 with TRBJ2-5; TRBD2 agrees at 9 bases. Germline V CDR1 and CDR2: MNHEY, SMNVEV (reference sequence). Unmatched junction bases numbered 9, after V lost 7 bases and J lost 3 bases. This CDR3 region has 15 residues. The CDR3 is CASNPGRGGEETQYF. The CDR3 DNA sequence: TGTGCCAGCAACCCAGGGCGGGGGGGAGAAGAGACCCAGTACTTC.